What follows describes a single T cell receptor (beta chain). One end of the junction is discordant with germline, which a read error may explain. Libraries were prepared by immunoSEQ multiplex PCR; TCRdb keeps only in-frame clonotypes and omits some of them. Here the sample spans about 290,000 clones, around four fifths being singletons. The entry originates in a study of blood T cell repertoires in COVID-19. Study-level information: PBMCs, B-cell-depleted T cells, or T cells were the source of the cDNA or gDNA that made up the material.

CDR3 length equals 15 residues. Germline lookup yields CDR1 SGHVS and CDR2 FNYEAQ. This TCR was sampled from a woman in her fifties or sixties with active or convalescent COVID-19. Source material: peripheral blood. The chain is built from TRBV7-6 and TRBJ2-3; D gene ambiguous. The CDR3 here is CASSLGSFSRDTQYF. CDR3 in DNA: TGTGCCAGCAGCTTAGGGTCCTTTAGCAGAGATACGCAGTATTTT.